What follows are 6 T cell receptor beta chains derived from one specimen sequenced in a study of cytomegalovirus exposure and HLA in healthy donors. A multiplex PCR was run with 60 Vbeta primers and 13 Jbeta primers. Here immunoSEQ multiplex PCR was the method, and the copy in TCRdb shows in-frame clones only, minus some. Of 150,000 or so clones listed, roughly 73% were seen once; the top ten hold 11%. Sequencing was carried out using PBMCs. Receptor source: a man aged 18 to 30 in good health and CMV-seropositive.

The V and J genes are TRBV4-2 and TRBJ2-5, with TRBD2 as a possible D gene (5 bases). V lost 2 bases and J lost 2, with 12 bases in between. The CDR3 sequence is 15 residues long. Germline V lookup: CDR1 LGHNA, CDR2 YNFKEQ. The CDR3 is CASSQFGIEQETQYF. DNA of the CDR3: TGTGCCAGCAGCCAATTCGGGATTGAGCAAGAGACCCAGTACTTC.

The chain recombines TRBV5-1 with TRBJ2-1; TRBD2 matches 11 bases. V dropped 0 bases and J dropped 0; count of bases not matched to a gene: 5. CDR3 size: 18 residues. CDR1 and CDR2 (germline): SGHRS, YFSETQ. The CDR3 reads CASSLGGLAASSYNEQFF. The CDR3 coding sequence is TGCGCCAGCAGCTTGGGGGGACTAGCGGCAAGCTCCTACAATGAGCAGTTCTTC.

V usage is TRBV29-1 and J usage is TRBJ2-7; possible D gene TRBD1, 5 bases. The CDR3 consists of 14 residues. In germline, CDR1 is SQVTM, CDR2 ANQGSEA. The V end lost 1 base, the J end lost 0 bases, and 10 bases lay between the germline ends. As DNA, the CDR3 is TGCAGCGTTGAAGGCAGGGAAAACTCCTACGAGCAGTACTTC. As protein: CSVEGRENSYEQYF.

The rearrangement uses TRBV6-5 and TRBJ2-3; 7 bases align to TRBD2. This CDR3 contains 15 residues. In germline, CDR1 is MNHEY, CDR2 SVGAGI. J lost 2 bases, V lost 9 bases, and 11 bases had no gene match. CDR3 nucleotides: TGTGCCAGTACACCGTGGGGGAGGGCCACAGATACGCAGTATTTT. This encodes CASTPWGRATDTQYF.

The rearrangement uses TRBV6-1 and TRBJ2-1; D is possibly TRBD2 (5 bases). CDR1 and CDR2 (germline): MNHNS, SASEGT. Between the trimmed V and J ends, which lost 6 bases and 6 bases, there was a span of 15 bases. The CDR3 extends over 14 amino acids. CDR3 loop: CASSRPERGNEQFF. The CDR3, as DNA: TGTGCCAGCAGCCGTCCCGAACGGGGCAATGAGCAGTTCTTC.

This clone was picked up a small number of times. V usage is TRBV5-4 and J usage is TRBJ2-7; 11 bases fit TRBD2. V was clipped by 3 bases and J by 4 bases; unmatched bases: 12. The germline V gene encodes CDR1 SGHNT and CDR2 YYREEE (reference sequence). This CDR3 spans 17 amino acids. CDR3 nucleotide sequence: TGTGCCAGCAGCTCCTGGGGCAGTAGCGGGAGGGCTTACGAGCAGTACTTC. Encoded protein: CASSSWGSSGRAYEQYF.